The text below deals with one T cell receptor (beta chain). Source study methods: Lowest detectable productive clonotype frequency was 2.59 x 10-5. Data came from immunoSEQ multiplex PCR; TCRdb stores just in-frame clones and leaves some out. The V and J calls and the clone size are those of that table, but D and trimming were determined from the DNA. The repertoire holds 30,000 to 40,000 clones, with less than 80% as singletons. The data derive from a study of STAT5B mutations in CD4+ large granular lymphocyte leukemia. The TCR comes from a human donor in good health. The sample consisted of CD4+ T cells from blood buffy coats.

The CDR3 DNA follows: TGCGCCAGCAGCTTGGGATCGCGGGGGGGCCCGGATACGCAGTATTTT. Its translation: CASSLGSRGGPDTQYF. V is TRBV5-1 and J is TRBJ2-3; 9 bases agree with TRBD2. The V segment lost 0 bases and the J segment 6 bases; nucleotides outside the gene matches: 8. Germline assignment: CDR1 SGHRS and CDR2 YFSETQ. The CDR3 loop spans 16 amino acids.